Listed here are 8 T cell receptor beta chains from one sample, sequenced in a study of T cells in Graves' hyperthyroidism and ophthalmopathy. Amplification targeted TCR beta CDR3 regions from RNA transcripts. TCR CDR3 underwent first-round RT-PCR with the HTBI primer set. TCRdb itself ran the multiplex PCR reads through MiXCR, one entry per CDR3 protein. The data contain around 340,000 distinct CDR3 sequences, roughly 14% of them singletons. Sequencing was done on a sample of blood. These receptors all come from a woman aged 25 to 39 with Graves' hyperthyroidism.

A remark on this clonotype: A much more abundant neighbour one base away suggests this may be a read error. The chain joins TRBV2 to TRBJ2-3, with D possibly matching TRBD2 (6 bases). V dropped 4 bases and J dropped 1 base, with 9 bases sitting between them. From germline, CDR1 is SNHLY and CDR2 FYNNEI. The CDR3 length is 14 residues. CDR3 residues: CASSGGERTDTQYF. For the CDR3, the DNA is TGTGCCAGCAGTGGGGGGGAGCGCACAGATACGCAGTATTTT. Variable domain in full (rest from reference TRBV2 and TRBJ2-3): EPEVTQTPSHQVTQMGQEVILRCVPISNHLYFYWYRQILGQKVEFLVSFYNNEISEKSEIFDDQFSVERPDGSNFTLKIRSTKLEDSAMYFCASSGGERTDTQYFGPGTRLTVL.

This clonotype has a handful of counts. This chain uses TRBV29-1 with TRBJ2-2, with a possible D match to TRBD2 (5 bases). This CDR3 contains 13 residues. Germline-derived CDR1 and CDR2 are SQVTM and ANQGSEA. V lost 4 bases and J 4 bases, leaving 10 bases between the germline ends. CDR3 region: CSVAGRFTGELFF. DNA of the CDR3: TGCAGCGTTGCGGGGAGATTCACCGGGGAGCTGTTTTTT.

This chain joins TRBV29-1 and TRBJ1-1, with D possibly TRBD1 on 5 matching bases. Germline-derived CDR1 and CDR2 are SQVTM and ANQGSEA. There are 11 residues in the CDR3. V gave up 6 bases and J gave up 11 bases, with 16 bases separating them. The chain's CDR3 is CSVVGGVGAFF. DNA of the CDR3: TGCAGCGTCGTTGGGGGGGTGGGTGCTTTCTTT.

This clonotype was seen a handful of times. CDR3 coding DNA: TGTGCCAGCAGCGCCGATGGGACTAGCGGATTTAATGAGCAGTTCTTC. Protein product: CASSADGTSGFNEQFF. The chain has TRBV9 and TRBJ2-1; 11 positions match TRBD2. There are 16 residues in the CDR3. The V segment lost 3 bases and the J segment 7 bases; nucleotides outside the gene matches: 9. Germline CDR1 SGDLS, CDR2 YYNGEE.

This clonotype was observed a few times. Germline and junction disagree at one end, which may indicate a read error. The chain joins TRBV5-6 to TRBJ2-3; weak D call: TRBD1 (5 bases). Germline loops: CDR1 SGHDT, CDR2 YYEEEE. The length of the CDR3 is 14 residues. The CDR3 nucleotides read TGTGCCAGCAGCGACCCCCAGGGCTCAGAAACGCAGTATTTT. This sequence encodes CASSDPQGSETQYF.

This clonotype was found many times. The V and J genes are TRBV28 and TRBJ1-5; D is unclear. From germline, CDR1 is MDHEN and CDR2 SYDVKM. This CDR3 contains 12 residues. V gave up 6 bases and J gave up 4 bases, with 7 bases separating them. DNA for the CDR3: TGTGCCAGCAGCCTTCTGAATCAGCCCCAGCATTTT. Protein product: CASSLLNQPQHF.

The chain recombines TRBV7-6 with TRBJ2-5, with D possibly being TRBD1 or TRBD2 (7 bases each). V lost 5 bases and J lost 4, with 14 bases in between. The CDR3 is 14 residues long. Germline V gene lookup returns CDR1 SGHVS and CDR2 FNYEAQ. The CDR3 DNA follows: TGTGCCAGCAGCGGCGGGGGACAGAGAGAGACCCAGTACTTC. The encoded protein is CASSGGGQRETQYF.

V usage is TRBV2 and J usage is TRBJ1-2, with D unclear. V lost 2 bases and J 8 bases, leaving 21 bases between the germline ends. The CDR3 has 16 residues. Germline CDR1 SNHLY, CDR2 FYNNEI. The CDR3 is CASSEHHWVKKQGYTF. In DNA, the CDR3 is TGTGCCAGCAGTGAACATCATTGGGTAAAAAAGCAGGGCTACACCTTC.